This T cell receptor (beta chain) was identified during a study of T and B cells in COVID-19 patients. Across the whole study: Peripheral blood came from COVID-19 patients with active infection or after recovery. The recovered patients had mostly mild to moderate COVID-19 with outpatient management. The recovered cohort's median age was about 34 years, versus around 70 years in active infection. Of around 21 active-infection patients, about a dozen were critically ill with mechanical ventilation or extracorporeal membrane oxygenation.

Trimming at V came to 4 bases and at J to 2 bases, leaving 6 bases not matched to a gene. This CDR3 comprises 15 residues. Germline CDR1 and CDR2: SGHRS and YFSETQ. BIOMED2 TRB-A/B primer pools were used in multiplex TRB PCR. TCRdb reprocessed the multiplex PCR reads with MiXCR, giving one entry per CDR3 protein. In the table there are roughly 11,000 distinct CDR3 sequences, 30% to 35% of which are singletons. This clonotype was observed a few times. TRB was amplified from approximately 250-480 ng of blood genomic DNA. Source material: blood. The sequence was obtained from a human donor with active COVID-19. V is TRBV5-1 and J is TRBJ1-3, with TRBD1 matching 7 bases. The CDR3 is CASSKVTGAGNTIYF. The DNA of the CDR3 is TGCGCCAGCAGCAAAGTCACAGGGGCTGGAAACACCATATATTTT. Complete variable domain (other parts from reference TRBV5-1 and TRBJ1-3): KAGVTQTPRYLIKTRGQQVTLSCSPISGHRSVSWYQQTPGQGLQFLFEYFSETQRNKGNFPGRFSGRQFSNSRSEMNVSTLELGDSALYLCASSKVTGAGNTIYFGEGSWLTVV.